The rows below give T cell receptor beta chains drawn from one sample of a study of vaccination effects on CD4 cells after COVID-19. Libraries were prepared by immunoSEQ multiplex PCR; TCRdb keeps only in-frame clonotypes and omits some of them. Of about 28,000 clones listed, less than 85% are singletons. Their target antigens are unknown. The sequencing used CD4+ T cells from PBMCs cultured with HCoV-NL63 spike peptides, collected after COVID-19 vaccination. The receptors derive from a human donor who received a COVID-19 vaccine. Each CDR3 is given with its conserved first and last residue. A D gene is named only where the DNA matches it firmly. Not every row has a clone size; where given, it reads once, few, many or a size class.

v_call	clone_size	d_call	j_call	cdr3_aa	cdr3_nt
TRBV7-7	medium-sized	TRBD2	TRBJ2-1	CASSIGRLAGNNEQFF	TGTGCCAGCAGCATAGGGAGACTAGCGGGCAATAATGAGCAGTTCTTC
TRBV5-6	-	-	TRBJ1-2	CASSLAYQGLGGYTF	TGTGCCAGCAGCTTGGCCTATCAGGGACTAGGTGGCTACACCTTC
TRBV2	-	TRBD1	TRBJ1-1	CASSRDRSEAFF	TGTGCCAGCAGTCGGGACAGATCTGAAGCTTTCTTT
TRBV3-1/TRBV3-2	-	-	TRBJ2-3	CASSLIGDTDTQYF	TGTGCCAGCAGCCTCATCGGGGACACAGATACGCAGTATTTT
TRBV12-3/TRBV12-4	-	-	TRBJ1-2	CASSRGNGGYTF	TGTGCCAGCAGTAGGGGGAACGGGGGCTACACCTTC
TRBV27	-	-	TRBJ2-2	CASSLVDTGELFF	TGTGCCAGCAGTTTAGTGGACACCGGGGAGCTGTTTTTT
TRBV24-1	-	-	TRBJ1-1	CATSDQGITEAFF	TGTGCCACCAGTGACCAGGGGATCACTGAAGCTTTCTTT
TRBV9	-	-	TRBJ1-1	CASSVGSEAFF	TGTGCCAGCAGCGTAGGGTCTGAAGCTTTCTTT
TRBV19	-	TRBD1	TRBJ2-1	CASSDRGRSNEQFF	TGTGCCAGTAGCGACAGGGGAAGGAGCAATGAGCAGTTCTTC
TRBV3-1/TRBV3-2	-	-	TRBJ2-7	CASSQDFRTASSYEQYF	TGTGCCAGCAGCCAAGATTTTAGGACGGCAAGCTCCTACGAGCAGTACTTC
TRBV4-1	-	TRBD1	TRBJ2-1	CASSRGQGDEQFF	TGCGCCAGCAGCCGGGGACAGGGAGATGAGCAGTTCTTC
TRBV3-1/TRBV3-2	-	TRBD2	TRBJ2-2	CASTRGLAPNTGELFF	TGTGCCAGCACCCGAGGACTAGCGCCGAACACCGGGGAGCTGTTTTTT
TRBV9	-	-	TRBJ2-2	CASTGSATGELFF	TGTGCCAGCACTGGTAGCGCGACCGGGGAGCTGTTTTTT
TRBV2	few	TRBD2	TRBJ2-7	CASSDTGTSGLTYEQYF	TGTGCCAGCAGTGATACGGGCACTAGCGGTCTGACCTACGAGCAGTACTTC
TRBV11-2	-	-	TRBJ1-1	CASSLDHFEKAFF	TGTGCCAGCAGCTTAGATCACTTCGAAAAAGCTTTCTTT
TRBV2	-	-	TRBJ2-2	CASRSGITGELFF	TGTGCCAGCAGATCGGGGATTACCGGGGAGCTGTTTTTT
TRBV10-2	-	-	TRBJ2-7	CASRGQTMAEQYF	TGCGCCAGCAGAGGGCAGACCATGGCCGAGCAGTACTTC
TRBV7-9	-	-	TRBJ2-7	CASSRTPWSEQYF	TGTGCCAGCAGCCGCACGCCATGGAGCGAGCAGTACTTC
TRBV5-4	few	TRBD2	TRBJ2-3	CASGSSGGTDTQYF	TGTGCCAGCGGGTCAAGCGGGGGGACAGATACGCAGTATTTT
TRBV5-6	-	-	TRBJ1-5	CASSSGGPGVDRSQPQHF	TGTGCCAGCAGCTCTGGAGGGCCGGGGGTAGATCGGTCTCAGCCCCAGCATTTT
TRBV5-4	-	TRBD1	TRBJ1-1	CASSWGQGVHTEAFF	TGTGCCAGCAGCTGGGGACAGGGGGTTCACACTGAAGCTTTCTTT
TRBV3-1/TRBV3-2	-	-	TRBJ2-1	CASSQDHGTRNEQFF	TGTGCCAGCAGCCAAGATCACGGGACCCGGAATGAGCAGTTCTTC
TRBV11-3	-	-	TRBJ2-3	CASSLEGARGSRPDTQYF	TGTGCCAGCAGCTTAGAAGGGGCCCGCGGTTCTAGGCCAGATACGCAGTATTTT
TRBV18	medium-sized	-	TRBJ1-1	CASSPDSNTEAFF	TGTGCCAGCTCCCCCGACAGTAACACTGAAGCTTTCTTT
TRBV19	few	-	TRBJ1-2	CASRIGGHYGYTF	TGTGCCAGTAGAATCGGGGGGCACTATGGCTACACCTTC
TRBV5-4	-	-	TRBJ1-1	CASSSDGNTEAFF	TGTGCCAGCAGCTCTGACGGTAACACTGAAGCTTTCTTT
TRBV7-9	-	TRBD2	TRBJ2-3	CASSWGLAGGRTDTQYF	TGTGCCAGCAGCTGGGGACTAGCGGGAGGGCGAACAGATACGCAGTATTTT
TRBV3-1/TRBV3-2	-	TRBD2	TRBJ2-5	CASRRSSGSRRETQYF	TGTGCCAGCAGGCGATCTAGCGGGAGTAGGAGAGAGACCCAGTACTTC
TRBV7-2	-	-	TRBJ1-1	CASRGDRNTEAFF	TGTGCCAGCAGGGGGGACCGGAACACTGAAGCTTTCTTT
TRBV6-1	-	TRBD2	TRBJ2-1	CASSALLAAYSYNEQFF	TGTGCCAGCAGTGCCCTACTAGCGGCCTACTCCTACAATGAGCAGTTCTTC
TRBV18	-	-	TRBJ1-1	CASAGELYTEAFF	TGTGCCAGTGCAGGGGAGTTATATACTGAAGCTTTCTTT
TRBV3-1/TRBV3-2	-	TRBD2	TRBJ2-7	CASSQESGRAGDEQYF	TGTGCCAGCAGCCAAGAAAGCGGGAGGGCCGGCGACGAGCAGTACTTC
TRBV10-3	-	TRBD2	TRBJ2-3	CAIQREGTDTQYF	TGTGCCATCCAGCGGGAGGGTACAGATACGCAGTATTTT
TRBV6-4	-	-	TRBJ2-3	CASAAGGSTDTQYF	TGTGCCAGCGCCGCTGGGGGATCCACAGATACGCAGTATTTT
TRBV12-3/TRBV12-4	-	TRBD2	TRBJ2-7	CASSSGGPYEQYF	TGTGCCAGCTCTAGCGGGGGACCGTACGAGCAGTACTTC
TRBV4-1	-	-	TRBJ2-3	CASSQETFYRADRTDTQYF	TGCGCCAGCAGCCAAGAGACATTCTACAGGGCCGATCGCACAGATACGCAGTATTTT
TRBV19	-	-	TRBJ2-7	CASQRSPGPSHEQYF	TGTGCCAGTCAGAGGTCCCCGGGGCCATCCCACGAGCAGTACTTC
TRBV3-1/TRBV3-2	-	-	TRBJ2-3	CASSLTRYTDTQYF	TGTGCCAGCAGCCTGACCAGATACACAGATACGCAGTATTTT
TRBV21-1	-	-	TRBJ2-7	CASSKSKWGGRFYEQYF	TGTGCCAGCAGCAAAAGTAAATGGGGCGGGAGGTTCTACGAGCAGTACTTC
TRBV6-5	-	TRBD1	TRBJ1-1	CASRPTGGNTEAFF	TGTGCCAGCCGCCCGACAGGGGGCAACACTGAAGCTTTCTTT
TRBV7-9	-	-	TRBJ2-1	CASTLAVGSYNEQFF	TGTGCCAGCACCTTAGCGGTTGGCTCCTACAATGAGCAGTTCTTC
TRBV6-1	-	-	TRBJ1-3	CASSDTRGTSGNTIYF	TGTGCCAGCAGTGATACACGGGGAACCTCTGGAAACACCATATATTTT
TRBV13	-	TRBD1	TRBJ2-7	CASSLRGGRGSSYEQYF	TGTGCCAGCAGCTTAAGAGGGGGCAGGGGAAGCTCCTACGAGCAGTACTTC
TRBV6-5	-	-	TRBJ1-5	CASRSTNNQPQHF	TGTGCCAGCAGAAGTACGAACAATCAGCCCCAGCATTTT